Listed here are 3 T cell receptor beta chains from one sample, sequenced in a study of T cell repertoires in cytomegalovirus infection. TCRdb reprocessed the reads with MiXCR, giving one entry per CDR3 protein. The table shows some 200,000 distinct CDR3 sequences, with approximately 9.7% occurring only once. The material sequenced was PBMCs. The receptors stem from a human donor in good health (CMV status not recorded). Some clones in this sample may be carry-over from other donors' samples.

In its sample, this clonotype was seen many times. The chain couples TRBV5-4 to TRBJ1-2, with D uncertain. Germline V gives CDR1 SGHNT, CDR2 YYREEE (reference sequence). This CDR3 is 15 amino acids long. Trimming took 4 bases from V and 4 from J, leaving 17 bases between them. CDR3 DNA: TGTGCCAGCAGCCTTATCGGCAAGATGAGCTATGGCTACACCTTC. Translated: CASSLIGKMSYGYTF.

In its sample, this clonotype was seen many times. The chain uses TRBV7-2 and TRBJ1-1; D gene uncertain. Germline V gives CDR1 SGHTA, CDR2 FQGNSA. Trimming removed 2 bases from V and 2 bases from J, with 9 bases in between. The CDR3 runs to 14 residues. The CDR3 DNA follows: TGTGCCAGCAGCTTAAGTGGTTCAAACACTGAAGCTTTCTTT. It codes for CASSLSGSNTEAFF.

The chain recombines TRBV13 with TRBJ1-2; 9 bases align to TRBD1. CDR1 is PRHDT and CDR2 is FYEKMQ in the germline V gene (reference sequence). J lost 5 bases, V lost 5 bases, and 9 bases had no gene match. CDR3 length: 15 residues. The CDR3 region is CASSQRWDRDYGYTF. Written as DNA, the CDR3 is TGTGCCAGCAGCCAGAGATGGGACAGGGATTATGGCTACACCTTC.